This T cell receptor (beta chain) was sequenced for a study of shared clonotypes between healthy human individuals. With regard to this clone: The antigen is unknown.

Study findings and constraints: Some naive CD4 clonotypes, about 5%, turned up in common across four donors.

Using immunoSEQ multiplex PCR, the repertoire was profiled, and TCRdb retains in-frame clones only, with some absent. The sample lists over a million clones, around three quarters occurring once. Trimming took off 5 bases at V and 4 bases at J, with 11 bases between the two ends. CDR1 and CDR2 from the germline V gene are SGHTA and FQGNSA. The CDR3 length is 14 residues. This chain uses TRBV7-2 with TRBJ1-4; D gene uncertain. The clonotype comes from a man aged 18 to 30 in good health. Some clones in this sample may be carry-over from other donors' samples. Sequencing was done on a sample of memory CD4+ T cells from PBMCs. Indicated subset: CD45RA-negative fraction. CDR3 region: CASSLDGNNEKLFF. The CDR3 bases are TGTGCCAGCAGCCTGGACGGAAATAATGAAAAACTGTTTTTT.